This T cell receptor beta chain was captured in a study of T cells in Graves' hyperthyroidism and ophthalmopathy. The overall study: The initial diagnosis was the point when peripheral blood was collected, ahead of any treatment. The study, taken as a whole, reports: Blood held most thyroid clonotypes expanded above 0.001 frequency. Classification by a 13 V-J model distinguished ophthalmopathy from stable hyperthyroidism.

From germline, CDR1 is DFQATT and CDR2 SNEGSKA (reference sequence). CDR3 length equals 14 residues. The V end was cut by 6 bases, the J end by 7 bases, with 18 bases between. Patients with uncontrolled infections, other autoimmune diseases, pregnancy or lactation were excluded. This clonotype was picked up many times. The antigen is unknown. Template material for amplifying TCR beta CDR3 regions consisted of RNA transcripts. The primer set for the first-round RT-PCR of the TCR CDR3 was HTBI. Using its own MiXCR run on the multiplex PCR reads, TCRdb lists one record per CDR3 protein. The repertoire consists of about 640,000 distinct CDR3 sequences, with around 15% occurring once and the leading ten covering around an eighth.

The material sequenced was blood. This chain joins TRBV20-1 and TRBJ1-4, with D hard to call. The receptor comes from a woman in her 50s with Graves' ophthalmopathy. The CDR3 nucleotides are TGCAGTGCCAGAAGAGGACCTATGAGTGAAAAACTGTTTTTT. Protein: CSARRGPMSEKLFF.